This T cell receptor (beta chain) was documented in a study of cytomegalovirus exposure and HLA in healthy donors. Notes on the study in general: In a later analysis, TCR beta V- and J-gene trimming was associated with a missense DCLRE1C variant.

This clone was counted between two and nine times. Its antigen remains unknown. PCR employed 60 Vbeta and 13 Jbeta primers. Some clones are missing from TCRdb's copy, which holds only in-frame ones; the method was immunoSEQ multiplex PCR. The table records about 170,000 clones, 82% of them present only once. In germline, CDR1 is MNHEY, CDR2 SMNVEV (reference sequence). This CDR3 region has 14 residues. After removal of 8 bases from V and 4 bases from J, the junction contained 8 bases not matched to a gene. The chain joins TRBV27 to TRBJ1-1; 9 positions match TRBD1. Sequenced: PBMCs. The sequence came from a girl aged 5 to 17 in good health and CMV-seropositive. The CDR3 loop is CASAHRGLSTEAFF. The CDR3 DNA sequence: TGTGCCAGCGCCCACAGGGGGCTGAGCACTGAAGCTTTCTTT.